This T cell receptor beta chain came from a study of cytomegalovirus exposure and HLA in healthy donors. Clones were sequenced by immunoSEQ multiplex PCR, and TCRdb holds only the in-frame ones, with some missing. The table has about 130,000 clones, about 89% seen once. The ends were cut back, 10 bases at V and 2 bases at J, with 13 bases in the middle. The CDR3 is 13 residues long. The germline V gene has CDR1 LNHDA and CDR2 SQIVND (reference sequence). Study results and caveats: The classifier, whose performance was assessed in both the original and validation cohorts, reportedly diagnosed cytomegalovirus status with high specificity and sensitivity.

A note on this clone: Its specificity is not known.

V gene TRBV19 combines with J gene TRBJ2-3; the D gene is possibly TRBD1 (6 bases). Sequenced material: PBMCs. The receptor was isolated from a young woman in good health and CMV-seronegative. The CDR3 protein is CAIKDSVTDTQYF. For the CDR3, the DNA is TGTGCCATCAAGGACAGTGTCACAGATACGCAGTATTTT.